The entry below describes one T cell receptor (beta chain). Its binding antigen is unknown. Per-nucleotide qualities are absent, and no much larger clonotype sits a single base away. In total, around 600 healthy bone marrow donors made up the cohort. Cohort members were all nominally healthy when sampled, although unrecorded immune exposures were likely present. The donor tested CMV seropositive, placing the donor among the 250 to 300 seropositive members of the cohort. A peripheral blood sample was collected from each donor, and TCR beta sequencing was performed on peripheral blood mononuclear cells. Genomic DNA extraction from the blood cell samples was performed with the Qiagen DNeasy Blood Extraction Kit. The data are from a study of cytomegalovirus exposure and HLA in healthy donors (dated by TCRdb to between 2016 and 2019). About the study as a whole: An earlier analysis of roughly 630 of the donors reported about 250 Gb of sequence data and some 100 million unique TCR beta sequences from about 179 million T cells. Donor age, sex, ethnicity and CMV serostatus were compiled together with the repertoire data. Every repertoire in the discovery cohort had been generated on one and the same sequencing platform. Genome-wide SNP genotypes for about 60% of the 666 donors were used in a later genetic analysis, which treated that subset as a discovery cohort. Besides the first cohort of approximately 710 subjects, a separate validation cohort made up of roughly 120 different subjects was used. Around 320 gigabases of sequencing data and 78 million or so unique TCR sequences were included in an early release covering about 620 HLA-typed donors. The study profiled the T cell repertoires of hundreds of subjects by immunosequencing and related them to cytomegalovirus serostatus. Of the 350 to 450 genotyped donors, approximately 80% were placed in the genetic ancestry cluster associated with self-reported Caucasian donors. Rather than using new phenotypic data, the later analysis identified candidate immune exposures from TCR beta sequences and from how often those sequences occurred across donors. The number of typed donors differed by locus: roughly 620-630 for A, B, C, DRB1 and DQB1; approximately 540 for DQA1; approximately 600 for DPA1; and some 430 for DPB1. A few DR-DQ haplotypes were treated as single units for association and clustering because of strong linkage in the cohort. Among 398 genotyped donors of the cohort, an average of about 240,000 unique TCR beta nucleotide sequences were sequenced per donor, roughly a sixth of them non-productive. In a later analysis, previously published TCR beta repertoires from more than 500 donors were re-analyzed and high-resolution HLA genotyping was added so that TCR occurrence patterns could be studied. High-throughput TCR immunosequencing, statistical association of individual TCRs with disease status, and machine learning were combined to predict cytomegalovirus infection status. To decide whether each TCR beta V gene segment behaved as functional or pseudogenic, an earlier analysis of nearly 600 of the donors relied on high-throughput TCR beta sequencing. The study aimed to test whether cataloging public T cell receptors could reveal signatures of past pathogen exposure. HLA typing included class I and class II loci at four-digit resolution. Study-level results and caveats: The sequencing pipeline was judged likely to have produced a cluster of highly shared sequence variants as a technical artifact. Strong co-occurrence of HLA alleles, especially DR and DQ, made assigning TCR associations to individual alleles difficult. Sequencing depth was assumed to be roughly uniform across donors in the presence/absence analyses, though that assumption may not hold. The study listed approximately 160 TCR beta chains as associated with cytomegalovirus. Three of the identified cytomegalovirus-associated TCR beta chains were confirmed in vitro to be specific for cytomegalovirus antigens. In a later genetic analysis, a missense DCLRE1C variant was associated with V-gene and J-gene trimming of TCR beta chains, and the association was replicated in an independent cohort. In a later analysis, more than 15,000 TCR beta sequences were associated with specific HLA alleles at a false discovery rate of 0.05. Several of the top co-occurrence clusters appeared to be linked to parvovirus B19, influenza, CMV and Epstein-Barr virus, according to a later analysis. The authors suggested that the approach could potentially be extended to other disease states and immunological phenotypes. A later genetic analysis reported fewer N-insertions in productive TCRs among donors in an Asian-associated ancestry cluster than the 666-donor mean. In this cohort, only TCR beta chains were sequenced, and detectable features were limited by the absence of alpha or paired-chain data. In a later analysis, TCR association rates were found to vary across HLA loci, with the most associated TCRs seen for DRB1 alleles and the fewest for HLA-C alleles. Correlated functional status among segregating V segments might reflect linkage disequilibrium, but an unknown experimental factor could not be ruled out. Because counts were too low, roughly 16 rarely observed V segments, including chromosome 9 orphons, were left out of the earlier analysis of some 600 of the donors. A later analysis found that most CMV-associated TCR beta chains appeared HLA-restricted, with HLA associations seemingly driven largely by CMV exposure. While some public TCRs were present in many individuals, most TCR sequences turned up only very rarely across donors. In a later analysis, HLA-associated TCR beta chains showed more clonal expansion and lower generation probabilities than non-associated chains that were equally common. Some IMGT-functional V segments, including TRBV6-2 and TRBV6-3, could not be told apart with the 87-base-pair reads, so those segments were excluded. The classifier was reported to diagnose cytomegalovirus status with high specificity and sensitivity in both the original cohort and the validation cohort. Because HLA typing was missing for some donors at each locus, association tests included only the typed subset. An earlier analysis of 587 of the donors showed that most TCR beta V segments appeared in productive rearrangements either about 87% or about 30% of the time, which broadly matched IMGT annotations. A further reported finding was that TCR beta sequences accurately predicted the HLA-A and HLA-B alleles for most subjects in the first cohort. CMV serostatus was the only immune exposure information available for the cohort.

From the germline V gene, CDR1 is SGHVS and CDR2 is FNYEAQ. Between the V and J ends, shortened by 2 bases and 0 bases respectively, the junction contains 11 bases. The CDR3 contains 16 residues, cysteine and phenylalanine counted. The DNA shown is the 48-base CDR3, in frame from base 1. Library construction relied on the immunoSEQ multiplex PCR assay. For the multiplex PCR, a mixture combining 60 forward primers for TCR Vbeta segments and 13 reverse primers for TCR Jbeta segments was used. A multiplex PCR assay on genomic DNA amplified the CDR3 region of rearranged TCR beta genes. On the Illumina HiSeq System, the amplified TCR beta libraries were sequenced as 87-base-pair reads. The published analysis was carried out like this. A later analysis tallied roughly 76 million unique TCR beta chains across the 700 or so repertoires, and approximately 12 million of those chains were shared by two or more donors. A nearest-neighbor algorithm error-corrected the raw reads and collapsed the reads into unique sequences, merging closely related sequences to remove PCR and sequencing errors. CDR3 sequences were aligned to IMGT reference sequences to assign V, D and J gene segments. For a sequence to be retained, at least a six-nucleotide match to both a V gene segment and a J gene segment was required. A rearrangement counted as productive if the CDR3 had no stop codons and remained in frame with V and J, and every other rearrangement counted as non-productive. CDR3 was defined by IMGT convention, running from the second conserved V-encoded cysteine to the conserved J-encoded phenylalanine. Sequences without an unambiguous match to a single V gene segment were excluded from the earlier analysis of almost 600 of the donors. In an earlier analysis of around 600 of the donors, V segments were called functional above 56.7% productive rearrangements and were called segregating when the between-donor standard deviation exceeded 5%. A statistical classification framework was built for diagnosing cytomegalovirus status from the catalog of TCR beta chain sequences. V and J gene assignment, in a later analysis, came from comparing TCR nucleotide sequences with IMGT/GENE-DB human TR gene sequences. In a later analysis, CDR3 sequences and most-parsimonious VDJ recombination scenarios were assigned using the TCRdist pipeline. In a later analysis, each TCR beta chain was defined by its CDR3 amino acid sequence together with its V-gene family, and reads without a unique V-gene family were excluded. A later analysis removed nearly 600 highly shared, low-generation-probability nucleotide sequences to deal with suspected cross-contamination and a sequencing artifact. In a later analysis, a clonal expansion index for each public chain was calculated from normalized within-repertoire ranks of inferred template counts. Generation probabilities in a later analysis came from a VDJ recombination model fitted to out-of-frame rearrangements, and those results were checked against IGoR. Hypergeometric tests were used in a later analysis to score TCR-TCR, TCR-HLA and TCR-CMV co-occurrence, with a repertoire-size bias correction applied to the TCR pairs. In a later analysis, false discovery rates were estimated by permuting HLA or CMV assignments 20 times. A later analysis grouped co-occurring TCRs with DBSCAN, adding TCRdist sequence similarity when clustering within HLA-allele-positive subsets. Repertoires with fewer than 30,000 or more than 120,000 public chains, plus five repertoires with anomalous nucleotide sharing, were excluded from co-occurrence clustering. In its TCRdb copy, this immuneACCESS table keeps in-frame sequences only and misses some clones. Where compared with another copy, unresolved V genes explain less than half of these, and the others have no known cause. V and J calls and clone size come straight from that table; D and trimming were deduced from the DNA. The sample table lists approximately 150,000 clones, less than 65% of them with a count of one. The ten largest clones represent roughly 3.1% of the sample.

This TCR was sampled from a woman between 25 and 40 years old in good health and CMV-seropositive. The sample was PBMCs. Rearrangement joined TRBV7-6 to TRBJ2-1; a confident D gene designation cannot be given. Read as DNA, the sequence is TGTGCCAGCAGCTTATCGCGGCCTAGCTCCTACAATGAGCAGTTCTTC. The encoded protein is CASSLSRPSSYNEQFF.